These 26 T cell receptor beta chains were all obtained from the same sample, sequenced in a study of CD8 T cells in ankylosing spondylitis. Notes on the study in general: Apparently characteristic of ankylosing spondylitis blood was a TCR beta motif (roughly 8 highly homologous variants).

One entry per CDR3 protein results from TCRdb running MiXCR on the 5' RACE reads. The sample holds some 140,000 distinct CDR3 sequences; over 15% are singletons and the top ten take roughly a third. Their target antigens are unknown. Source material: blood, either unsorted or a sorted T cell fraction (not recorded which). The receptors here all came from a male donor with ankylosing spondylitis.

The CDR3 DNA follows: TGTGCCAGCAGTGAAGCGGTGACCCTCAATGAGCAGTTCTTC. Protein: CASSEAVTLNEQFF. The J gene is TRBJ2-1, the V gene TRBV2; D gene uncertain. This CDR3 spans 14 amino acids. Trimming took off 0 bases at V and 6 bases at J, with 9 bases between the two ends. Germline-derived CDR1 and CDR2 are SNHLY and FYNNEI.

This clonotype was seen only a few times. The chain couples TRBV7-9 to TRBJ2-1, with TRBD1 matching 9 bases. The CDR3 runs to 15 residues. The germline gives CDR1 SEHNR, CDR2 FQNEAQ (reference sequence). V shed 3 bases, J shed 4 bases, and the junction held 4 bases outside the gene matches. CDR3 in amino acids: CASSFDRGSYNEQFF. DNA for the CDR3: TGTGCCAGCAGCTTCGACAGGGGGTCTTACAATGAGCAGTTCTTC.

This chain links TRBV28 with TRBJ2-3; TRBD2 agrees at 8 bases. J lost 2 bases, V lost 5 bases, and 15 bases had no gene match. The germline V gene encodes CDR1 MDHEN and CDR2 SYDVKM. This CDR3 contains 18 residues. The CDR3 DNA reads as TGTGCCAGCAGTCTAGACCCCCTTGCGGGAGGTAACACAGATACGCAGTATTTT. Its translation is CASSLDPLAGGNTDTQYF.

The chain combines TRBV2 with TRBJ1-2; no clear D. The CDR3 spans 15 residues. CDR1 is SNHLY and CDR2 is FYNNEI in the germline V gene. V was shortened by 7 bases and J by 2 bases, with 17 bases between the two germline ends. The CDR3 sequence: CASMLSRIGNYGYTF. As DNA, the CDR3 is TGTGCCAGCATGCTCAGCCGAATCGGAAACTATGGCTACACCTTC. Combining the CDR3 with reference TRBV2 and TRBJ1-2 gives the whole variable domain EPEVTQTPSHQVTQMGQEVILRCVPISNHLYFYWYRQILGQKVEFLVSFYNNEISEKSEIFDDQFSVERPDGSNFTLKIRSTKLEDSAMYFCASMLSRIGNYGYTFGSGTRLTVV.

There are a few counts of this clonotype. V gene TRBV29-1 combines with J gene TRBJ1-2; D perhaps matches TRBD1 (5 bases). Germline CDR1 and CDR2: SQVTM and ANQGSEA. The CDR3 is 13 residues long. The V gene lost 5 bases and the J gene lost 3 bases, with 13 bases spanning the gap. The CDR3 here is CSVSGGMDYGYTF. CDR3 in DNA: TGCAGCGTTAGTGGGGGAATGGACTATGGCTACACCTTC.

This clonotype was seen only once. The chain is built from TRBV12-5 and TRBJ2-2; D not certain. V was cut by 6 bases and J by 0 bases, with 17 bases left in between. The CDR3 is made up of 17 amino acids. Germline lookup yields CDR1 LGHNT and CDR2 FRNRAP. CDR3 loop: CASGRAVTAANTGELFF. The CDR3 DNA reads TGTGCTAGTGGCCGCGCGGTGACGGCGGCGAACACCGGGGAGCTGTTTTTT.

Only a few counts were recorded for this clonotype. The CDR3 nucleotides read TGTGCCGGGAAAGCGGGAGAGGCCGCAGATACGCAGTATTTT. Amino acids: CAGKAGEAADTQYF. The chain links TRBV7-9 to TRBJ2-3, with 8 bases matching TRBD2. J gave up 4 bases and V 11 bases, and 11 bases lay outside the gene matches. Germline CDR1 and CDR2: SEHNR and FQNEAQ (reference sequence). The CDR3 has 14 amino acids.

This clonotype has a handful of counts. The chain couples TRBV29-1 to TRBJ1-1; a possible D gene is TRBD1 (5 bases). This CDR3 is built from 10 residues. Between the trimmed V and J ends, which lost 6 bases and 8 bases, there was a span of 10 bases. CDR1 and CDR2 from the germline V gene are SQVTM and ANQGSEA. The CDR3 coding sequence is TGCAGCGTGGAACAGGTAGAAGCTTTCTTT. Translation gives CSVEQVEAFF.

CDR3 sequence (DNA): TGCGCCAGCAGCCAAGAACCTTATGACGGGTACAATGAGCAGTTCTTC. Amino acid sequence: CASSQEPYDGYNEQFF. The chain recombines TRBV4-1 with TRBJ2-1, with D uncertain. V dropped 0 bases and J dropped 4 bases, with 13 bases sitting between them. Looked up from germline, CDR1 is MGHRA and CDR2 is YSYEKL. The CDR3 is made up of 16 amino acids.

The chain joins TRBV4-1 to TRBJ2-7, with D possibly TRBD1 on 6 matching bases. The germline V gene encodes CDR1 MGHRA and CDR2 YSYEKL. There are 16 residues in the CDR3. The V and J ends lost 1 base and 0 bases respectively, with 13 bases between them. CDR3 in amino acids: CASSQAIRDTSYEQYF. DNA for the CDR3: TGCGCCAGCAGCCAAGCTATCCGGGACACCTCCTACGAGCAGTACTTC.

This clonotype was detected only a few times. The J gene is TRBJ2-7, the V gene TRBV6-5; 9 nucleotides line up with TRBD1. Germline CDR1 and CDR2: MNHEY and SVGAGI. V dropped 2 bases and J dropped 2; count of bases not matched to a gene: 4. The CDR3 covers 15 residues. The CDR3: CASSYRDRAAYEQYF. CDR3 DNA sequence: TGTGCCAGCAGTTACCGGGACAGGGCAGCCTACGAGCAGTACTTC.

The chain joins TRBV6-2 or TRBV6-3 to TRBJ2-7; D is possibly TRBD1 or TRBD2 (5 bases each). Per the germline V gene, CDR1 is MNHEY and CDR2 is SVGEGT. The CDR3 extends over 11 amino acids. Trimming took 7 bases from V and 6 from J, leaving 10 bases between them. The CDR3 is CASTSGPEQYF. CDR3 nucleotides: TGTGCCAGCACATCGGGACCCGAGCAGTACTTC.

This clonotype was found a few times. The chain employs TRBV15 and TRBJ1-4; no reliable D call. Trimming removed 0 bases from V and 5 bases from J, with 13 bases in between. Germline assignment: CDR1 LNHNV and CDR2 YYDKDF (reference sequence). This CDR3 has 16 amino acids. CDR3 loop: CATSRDPSPGNEKLFF. CDR3 nucleotide sequence: TGTGCCACCAGCAGAGACCCGTCCCCGGGGAATGAAAAACTGTTTTTT.

Only a few counts were recorded for this clonotype. This chain links TRBV2 with TRBJ2-7; 7 nucleotides line up with TRBD2. Trimming cost V 5 bases and J 3 bases; bases outside gene matches: 7. This CDR3 is built from 14 residues. Germline V gene sequence: CDR1 SNHLY, CDR2 FYNNEI. CDR3 nucleotides: TGTGCCAGCAGTCGGGGCGGGAGTGTCTACGAGCAGTACTTC. Translating it yields CASSRGGSVYEQYF.

In DNA, the CDR3 is TGTGCCAGCACCATAGCCGCAGGATTGGGAGCTTTCTTT. Protein: CASTIAAGLGAFF. This chain connects TRBV12-3 or TRBV12-4 to TRBJ1-1; no clear D. V lost 7 bases and J 10 bases, leaving 19 bases between the germline ends. This CDR3 is built from 13 residues.

The chain carries TRBV7-8 and TRBJ2-1; 13 bases map to TRBD2. Trimming at V came to 2 bases and at J to 12 bases, leaving 7 bases not matched to a gene. The CDR3 is made up of 15 amino acids. The germline V gene encodes CDR1 SGHVS and CDR2 FQNEAQ. CDR3 nucleotide sequence: TGTGCCAGCAGCTTATTACTAGCGGGGGGGTCGGGGCAGTTCTTC. Its translation is CASSLLLAGGSGQFF.

There are a few counts of this clonotype. The J gene is TRBJ1-5, the V gene TRBV4-1, with 11 bases that match TRBD1. Germline V lookup: CDR1 MGHRA, CDR2 YSYEKL. The CDR3 is made up of 17 amino acids. J gave up 1 base and V 3 bases, and 5 bases lay outside the gene matches. CDR3 DNA sequence: TGCGCCAGCAGCCACGGACAGGGGGCGATCAGCAATCAGCCCCAGCATTTT. This gives the protein CASSHGQGAISNQPQHF.

This clonotype has just a few counts. The J gene is TRBJ1-2, the V gene TRBV9, with 7 bases that match TRBD1. CDR1 is SGDLS, CDR2 YYNGEE, per germline. V lost 4 bases, J lost 0 bases, and 9 bases stayed unmatched. The CDR3 sequence is 16 residues long. The CDR3 DNA reads TGTGCCAGCAGCCCAGGGACAGACCCAACTAACTATGGCTACACCTTC. Amino acid sequence: CASSPGTDPTNYGYTF.

This clonotype turned up a few times. This chain links TRBV7-9 with TRBJ1-1; no clear D gene. Germline CDR1 reads SEHNR; CDR2 reads FQNEAQ (reference sequence). The V and J ends lost 5 bases and 6 bases respectively, with 13 bases between them. There are 13 residues in the CDR3. The DNA of the CDR3 is TGTGCCAGCAGCCTAGGAAAAGGGTCTGAAGCTTTCTTT. Translating it yields CASSLGKGSEAFF.

Only a few counts were recorded for this clonotype. The rearrangement joins TRBV11-1 to TRBJ2-1; 11 bases line up with TRBD2. With 3 bases clipped from V and 6 bases from J, the junction kept 13 bases outside the gene matches. The CDR3 has 18 amino acids. The germline CDR1 and CDR2 sequences are SGHAT and FQDESV (reference sequence). The CDR3 nucleotides are TGTGCCAGCAGCTTCCCCCCTAAACTAGCGGGAGTACCCAATGAGCAGTTCTTC. Translation gives CASSFPPKLAGVPNEQFF.

The gene calls are TRBV2 and TRBJ2-7; 9 bases match TRBD1. The ends lost 6 bases at V and 4 bases at J; junction bases unmatched: 7. CDR3 length equals 14 residues. Germline CDR1 SNHLY, CDR2 FYNNEI. The CDR3: CASREDRGDYEQYF. The CDR3 nucleotides are TGTGCCAGCAGAGAGGACAGGGGAGATTACGAGCAGTACTTC.

This rearrangement joins TRBV27 to TRBJ2-5, with D possibly being TRBD2 (5 bases). Looked up from germline, CDR1 is MNHEY and CDR2 is SMNVEV (reference sequence). The V end was cut by 4 bases, the J end by 5 bases, with 14 bases between. The CDR3 extends over 14 amino acids. CDR3 bases: TGTGCCAGCAGTTGGTCAGGACCGGGGGAGACCCAGTACTTC. It translates to CASSWSGPGETQYF.

The rearrangement uses TRBV24-1 and TRBJ2-1, with 9 bases fitting TRBD1. V trimming: 5 bases; J trimming: 2 bases; junction bases outside the gene matches: 6. Germline lookup yields CDR1 KGHDR and CDR2 SFDVKD. CDR3 size: 16 residues. CDR3 region: CATSASTGGTYNEQFF. In nucleotides, the CDR3 is TGTGCCACCAGTGCCTCGACAGGGGGGACCTACAATGAGCAGTTCTTC.

In its sample, this clonotype was seen many times. The rearrangement joins TRBV29-1 to TRBJ1-2; D is perhaps TRBD1 (5 bases). The V end lost 4 bases, the J end lost 6 bases, and 18 bases lay between the germline ends. This CDR3 has 14 residues. In germline, CDR1 is SQVTM, CDR2 ANQGSEA. CDR3 coding DNA: TGCAGCGTTGTATTCGGGCAGGGACCCGATGGCTACACCTTC. As protein: CSVVFGQGPDGYTF.

This clonotype turned up a few times. The chain links TRBV12-3 or TRBV12-4 to TRBJ1-1; D unclear. Deletions cut 7 bases from V and 0 bases from J, with 12 bases between. This CDR3 has 14 amino acids. CDR3 bases: TGTGCCAGCAAACCGCCGAACATGAACACTGAAGCTTTCTTT. The encoded protein is CASKPPNMNTEAFF.

By its share, this clonotype is medium-sized. The chain employs TRBV2 and TRBJ2-7, with TRBD1 identical over 10 bases. The CDR3 sequence is 15 residues long. J gave up 1 base and V 6 bases, and 6 bases lay outside the gene matches. The germline CDR1 and CDR2 sequences are SNHLY and FYNNEI. The CDR3 nucleotides are TGTGCCAGCAGGGACAGGGGGAGTCAATCCTACGAGCAGTACTTC. Amino acids: CASRDRGSQSYEQYF.